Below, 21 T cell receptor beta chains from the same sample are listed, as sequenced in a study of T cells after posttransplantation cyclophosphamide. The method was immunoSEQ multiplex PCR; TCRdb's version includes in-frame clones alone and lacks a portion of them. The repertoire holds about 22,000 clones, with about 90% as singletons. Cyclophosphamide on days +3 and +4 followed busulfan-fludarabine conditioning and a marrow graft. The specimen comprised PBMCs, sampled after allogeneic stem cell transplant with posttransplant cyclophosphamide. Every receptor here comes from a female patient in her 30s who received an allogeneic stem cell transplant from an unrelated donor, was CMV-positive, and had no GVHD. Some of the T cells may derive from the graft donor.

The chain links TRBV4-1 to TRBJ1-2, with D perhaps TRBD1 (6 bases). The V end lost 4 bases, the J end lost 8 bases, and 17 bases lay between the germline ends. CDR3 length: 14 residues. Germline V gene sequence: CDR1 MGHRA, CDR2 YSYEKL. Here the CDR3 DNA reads TGCGCCAGCAGCCCGGGGTGGTCAGGGGAAGGCTACACCTTC. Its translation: CASSPGWSGEGYTF.

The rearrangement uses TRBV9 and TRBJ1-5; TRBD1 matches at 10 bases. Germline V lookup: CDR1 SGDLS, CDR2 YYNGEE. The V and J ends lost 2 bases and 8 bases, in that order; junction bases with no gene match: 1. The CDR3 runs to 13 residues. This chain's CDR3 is CASSVTGGEPQHF. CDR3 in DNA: TGTGCCAGCAGCGTGACAGGGGGCGAGCCCCAGCATTTT.

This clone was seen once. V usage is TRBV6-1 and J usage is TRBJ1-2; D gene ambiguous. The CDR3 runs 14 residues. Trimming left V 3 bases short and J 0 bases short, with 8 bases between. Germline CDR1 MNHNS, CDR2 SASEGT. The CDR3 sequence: CASSDWAPNYGYTF. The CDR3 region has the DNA TGTGCCAGCAGTGATTGGGCCCCTAACTATGGCTACACCTTC.

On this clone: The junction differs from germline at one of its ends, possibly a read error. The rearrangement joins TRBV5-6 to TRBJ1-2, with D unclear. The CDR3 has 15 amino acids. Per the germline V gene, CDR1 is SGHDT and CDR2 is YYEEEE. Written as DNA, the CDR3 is TGTGCCAGCAGTTTGGGCCTCGGCGGGCTCTATGGCTACACCTTC. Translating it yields CASSLGLGGLYGYTF.

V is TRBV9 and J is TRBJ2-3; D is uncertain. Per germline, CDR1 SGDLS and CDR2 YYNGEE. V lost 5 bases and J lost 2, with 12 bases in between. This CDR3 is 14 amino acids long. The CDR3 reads CASSPEVSTDTQYF. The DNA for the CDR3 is TGTGCCAGCAGTCCTGAGGTATCCACAGATACGCAGTATTTT.

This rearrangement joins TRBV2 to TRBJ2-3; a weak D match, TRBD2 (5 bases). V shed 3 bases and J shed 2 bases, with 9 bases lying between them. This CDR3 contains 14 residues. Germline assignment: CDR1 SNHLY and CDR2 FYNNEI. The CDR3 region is CASSDRRDTDTQYF. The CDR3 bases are TGTGCCAGCAGTGACCGACGGGACACAGATACGCAGTATTTT.

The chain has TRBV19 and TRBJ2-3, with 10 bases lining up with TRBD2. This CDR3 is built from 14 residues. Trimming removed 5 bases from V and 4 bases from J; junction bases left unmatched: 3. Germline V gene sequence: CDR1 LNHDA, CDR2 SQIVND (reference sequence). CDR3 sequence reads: CASSQRGGPDTQYF. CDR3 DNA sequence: TGTGCCAGTAGTCAGCGGGGGGGACCAGATACGCAGTATTTT.

CDR3 DNA sequence: TGTGCCAGCAGCTTGGTTCGGGGGTGGGGCACAGATACGCAGTATTTT. This translates into CASSLVRGWGTDTQYF. This rearrangement joins TRBV5-4 to TRBJ2-3, with D tentatively TRBD2 (6 bases). The V gene's germline CDR1 is SGHNT and CDR2 YYREEE (reference sequence). V was clipped by 0 bases and J by 1 base, with 12 bases between them. The CDR3 runs 16 residues.

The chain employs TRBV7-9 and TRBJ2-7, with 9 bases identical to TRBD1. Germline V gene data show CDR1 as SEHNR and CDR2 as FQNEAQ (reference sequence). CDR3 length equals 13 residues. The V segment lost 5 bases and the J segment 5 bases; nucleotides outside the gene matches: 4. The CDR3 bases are TGTGCCAGCAGCCGGGACAGGGAACACGAGCAGTACTTC. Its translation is CASSRDREHEQYF.

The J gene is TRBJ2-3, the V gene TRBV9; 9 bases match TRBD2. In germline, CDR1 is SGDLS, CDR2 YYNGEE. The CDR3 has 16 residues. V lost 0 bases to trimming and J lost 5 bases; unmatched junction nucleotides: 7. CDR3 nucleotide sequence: TGTGCCAGCAGCGTAGTTGGCGGGGGGGGCCAAGATACGCAGTATTTT. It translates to CASSVVGGGGQDTQYF.

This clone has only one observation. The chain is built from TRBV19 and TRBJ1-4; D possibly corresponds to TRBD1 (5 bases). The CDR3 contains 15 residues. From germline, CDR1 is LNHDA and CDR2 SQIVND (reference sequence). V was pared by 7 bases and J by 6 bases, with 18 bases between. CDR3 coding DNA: TGTGCCAGTACGCTCGCCAGACAGTTGTATGAAAAACTGTTTTTT. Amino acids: CASTLARQLYEKLFF.

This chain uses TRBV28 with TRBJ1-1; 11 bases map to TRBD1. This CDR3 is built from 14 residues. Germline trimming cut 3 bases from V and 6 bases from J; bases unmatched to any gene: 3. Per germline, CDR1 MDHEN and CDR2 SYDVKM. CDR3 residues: CASSFGTGGAEAFF. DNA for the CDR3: TGTGCCAGCAGTTTCGGGACAGGGGGGGCTGAAGCTTTCTTT. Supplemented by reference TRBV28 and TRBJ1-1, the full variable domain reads DVKVTQSSRYLVKRTGEKVFLECVQDMDHENMFWYRQDPGLGLRLIYFSYDVKMKEKGDIPEGYSVSREKKERFSLILESASTNQTSMYLCASSFGTGGAEAFFGQGTRLTVV.

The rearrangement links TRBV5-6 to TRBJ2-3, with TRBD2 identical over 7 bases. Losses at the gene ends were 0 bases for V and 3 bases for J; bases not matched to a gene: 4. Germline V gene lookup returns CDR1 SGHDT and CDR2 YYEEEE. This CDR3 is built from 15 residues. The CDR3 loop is CASSLARTRTDTQYF. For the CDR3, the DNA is TGTGCCAGCAGCTTGGCCCGGACTAGGACAGATACGCAGTATTTT.

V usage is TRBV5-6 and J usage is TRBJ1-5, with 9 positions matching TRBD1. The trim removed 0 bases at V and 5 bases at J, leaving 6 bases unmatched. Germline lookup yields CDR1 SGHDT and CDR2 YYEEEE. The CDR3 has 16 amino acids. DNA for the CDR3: TGTGCCAGCAGCTTGGTGGGACAGGGCTCATATCAGCCCCAGCATTTT. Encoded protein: CASSLVGQGSYQPQHF.

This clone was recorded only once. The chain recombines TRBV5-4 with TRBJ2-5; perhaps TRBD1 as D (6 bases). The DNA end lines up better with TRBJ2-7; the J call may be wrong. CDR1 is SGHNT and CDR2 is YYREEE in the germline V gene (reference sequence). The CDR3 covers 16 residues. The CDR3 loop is CASSFTGWNRSYEQYF. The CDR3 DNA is TGTGCCAGCAGCTTCACAGGGTGGAACCGCTCCTACGAGCAGTACTTC.

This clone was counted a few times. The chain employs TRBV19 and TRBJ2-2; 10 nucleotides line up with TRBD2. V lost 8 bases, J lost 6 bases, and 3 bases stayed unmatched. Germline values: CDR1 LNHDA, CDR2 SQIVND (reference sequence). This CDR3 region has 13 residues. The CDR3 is CASLAGGAGELFF. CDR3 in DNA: TGTGCCAGTTTAGCGGGGGGTGCCGGGGAGCTGTTTTTT.

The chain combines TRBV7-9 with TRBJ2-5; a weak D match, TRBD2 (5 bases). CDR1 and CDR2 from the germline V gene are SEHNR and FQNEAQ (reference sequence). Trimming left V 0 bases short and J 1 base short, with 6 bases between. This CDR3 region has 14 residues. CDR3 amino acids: CASSLARVQETQYF. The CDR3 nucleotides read TGTGCCAGCAGCTTAGCGAGGGTCCAAGAGACCCAGTACTTC.

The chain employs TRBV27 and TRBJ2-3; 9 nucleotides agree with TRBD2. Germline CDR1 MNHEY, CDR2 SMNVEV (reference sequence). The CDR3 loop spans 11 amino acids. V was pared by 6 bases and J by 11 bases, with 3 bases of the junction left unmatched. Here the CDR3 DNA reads TGTGCCAGCAGGAGACTAGCGGAGCAGTATTTT. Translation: CASRRLAEQYF.

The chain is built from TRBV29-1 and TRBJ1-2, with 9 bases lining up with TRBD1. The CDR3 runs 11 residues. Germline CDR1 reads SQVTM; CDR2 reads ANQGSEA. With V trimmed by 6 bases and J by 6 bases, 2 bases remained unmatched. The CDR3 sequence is CSVGQGHGYTF. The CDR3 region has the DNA TGCAGCGTCGGACAGGGGCATGGCTACACCTTC.

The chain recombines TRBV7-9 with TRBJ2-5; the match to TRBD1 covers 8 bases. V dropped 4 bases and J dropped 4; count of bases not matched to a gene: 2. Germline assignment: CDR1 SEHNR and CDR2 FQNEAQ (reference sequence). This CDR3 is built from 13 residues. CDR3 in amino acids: CASSSGGAETQYF. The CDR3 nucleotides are TGTGCCAGCAGCTCAGGGGGCGCAGAGACCCAGTACTTC.

CDR3 sequence: CASRSQTGPYTEAFF. The CDR3 DNA reads TGTGCCAGCAGATCCCAGACAGGGCCGTACACTGAAGCTTTCTTT. V usage is TRBV5-4 and J usage is TRBJ1-1; 7 bases map to TRBD1. From germline, CDR1 is SGHNT and CDR2 YYREEE (reference sequence). The CDR3 runs to 15 residues. The J segment lost 3 bases and the V segment lost 5 bases, leaving 10 bases of the junction unmatched.